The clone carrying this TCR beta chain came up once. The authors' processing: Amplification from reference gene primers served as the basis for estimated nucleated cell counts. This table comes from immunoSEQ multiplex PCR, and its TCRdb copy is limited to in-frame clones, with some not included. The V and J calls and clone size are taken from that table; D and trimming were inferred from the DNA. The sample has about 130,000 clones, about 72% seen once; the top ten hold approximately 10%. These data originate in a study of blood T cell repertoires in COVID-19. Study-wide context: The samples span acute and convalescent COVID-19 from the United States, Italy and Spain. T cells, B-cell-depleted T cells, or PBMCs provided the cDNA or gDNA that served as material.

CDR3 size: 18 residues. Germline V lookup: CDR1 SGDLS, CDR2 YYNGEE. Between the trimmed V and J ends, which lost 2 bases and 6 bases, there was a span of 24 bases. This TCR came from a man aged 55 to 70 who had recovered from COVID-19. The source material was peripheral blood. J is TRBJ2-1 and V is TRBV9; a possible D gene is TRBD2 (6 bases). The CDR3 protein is CASSVGPQTGTVPNEQFF. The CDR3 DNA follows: TGTGCCAGCAGCGTCGGCCCCCAAACCGGGACTGTTCCCAATGAGCAGTTCTTC.